This TCR beta chain was sequenced for a study of T cell responses to AZD1222 COVID-19 vaccine. TCRdb keeps only in-frame clones here, not all; method: immunoSEQ multiplex PCR. The sample has approximately 190,000 clones, almost 95% seen once. Concerning this clone itself: Its target is unknown.

Whole-study results and caveats: Only 6 or 7 individuals given AZD1222 were seropositive at baseline. Mapped onto spike, vaccine-associated CD4 TCRs spanned it and were dominant at 160-218 and 743-854.

This clonotype was obtained from an adult in good health. This specimen was peripheral blood, taken on day 0 of AZD1222 vaccination.

The CDR3 sequence is CASSRIGVGSYNEQFF. The DNA of the CDR3 is TGTGCCAGTAGTAGGATCGGGGTAGGGTCCTACAATGAGCAGTTCTTC. The V gene is TRBV19, the J gene TRBJ2-1; D might be TRBD2 (5 bases). Germline V gene lookup returns CDR1 LNHDA and CDR2 SQIVND (reference sequence). Trimming cost V 4 bases and J 1 base, with 14 bases left between them. CDR3 length: 16 residues.